A selection of T cell receptor beta chains follows, all from one sample in a study of T cell responses to AZD1222 COVID-19 vaccine. Profiling relied on immunoSEQ multiplex PCR, and the TCRdb table lists in-frame clones only, not all of them. The sample contains over 60,000 clones, around 79% of which appear only once. The sequences come from peripheral blood, collected on day 0 of MenACWY control vaccination. These receptors were obtained from an adult in good health. The CDR3 runs from the conserved cysteine through the conserved F or W. The order of the fields is D gene, CDR3 length, clone size, J gene, V gene, CDR3 protein, CDR3 DNA. D genes are given only for firm matches. Size tells how often a clone was seen (once, few, many) or the class of an expanded clone, and some rows leave it out.

D: .
length: 14
size: .
J: TRBJ2-7
V: TRBV5-6
CDR3: CASSLRAGSYEQYF
DNA: TGTGCCAGCAGCTTGAGGGCCGGCTCCTACGAGCAGTACTTC

D: TRBD1
length: 19
size: .
J: TRBJ1-1
V: TRBV28
CDR3: CASSRLHFRDRVTNTEAFF
DNA: TGTGCCAGCAGTCGCCTACACTTCCGGGACAGGGTAACGAACACTGAAGCTTTCTTT

D: .
length: 18
size: .
J: TRBJ2-1
V: TRBV29-1
CDR3: CSVPGASPLAGTYNEQFF
DNA: TGCAGCGTCCCGGGGGCCTCACCTCTAGCAGGTACCTACAATGAGCAGTTCTTC

D: TRBD2
length: 17
size: .
J: TRBJ2-2
V: TRBV4-1
CDR3: CASSQDQLAGGAGELFF
DNA: TGCGCCAGCAGCCAAGATCAACTAGCGGGAGGGGCCGGGGAGCTGTTTTTT

D: .
length: 14
size: .
J: TRBJ2-7
V: TRBV28
CDR3: CASTRSGVSYEQYF
DNA: TGTGCCAGCACCCGGAGTGGGGTCTCCTACGAGCAGTACTTC

D: TRBD1
length: 14
size: .
J: TRBJ2-1
V: TRBV28
CDR3: CASSTPGQGNEQFF
DNA: TGTGCCAGCAGTACTCCGGGACAGGGAAATGAGCAGTTCTTC

D: TRBD1
length: 14
size: once
J: TRBJ2-1
V: TRBV5-1
CDR3: CASSRQGDYNEQFF
DNA: TGCGCCAGCAGCCGTCAGGGGGATTACAATGAGCAGTTCTTC

D: .
length: 12
size: .
J: TRBJ1-1
V: TRBV5-5
CDR3: CASSLSGREAFF
DNA: TGTGCCAGCAGCTTGAGCGGTCGTGAAGCTTTCTTT

D: .
length: 13
size: .
J: TRBJ1-2
V: TRBV2
CDR3: CASSKDGLNSYTF
DNA: TGTGCCAGCAGTAAGGACGGGCTTAATAGCTACACCTTC

D: .
length: 15
size: .
J: TRBJ1-5
V: TRBV28
CDR3: CASSFLVASNQPQHF
DNA: TGTGCCAGCAGTTTTCTAGTTGCGAGCAATCAGCCCCAGCATTTT

D: TRBD1
length: 16
size: .
J: TRBJ1-2
V: TRBV9
CDR3: CASSARTGTGVYGYTF
DNA: TGTGCCAGCAGCGCGCGTACCGGGACAGGGGTCTATGGCTACACCTTC

D: .
length: 13
size: .
J: TRBJ1-6
V: TRBV11-2
CDR3: CASSFEDPSPLHF
DNA: TGTGCCAGCAGCTTTGAAGACCCTTCACCCCTCCACTTT

D: .
length: 14
size: .
J: TRBJ1-6
V: TRBV2
CDR3: CASGGGARDSPLHF
DNA: TGTGCCAGCGGGGGAGGGGCTCGGGATTCACCCCTCCACTTT

D: .
length: 17
size: .
J: TRBJ1-1
V: TRBV27
CDR3: CASSSASVVGRWTEAFF
DNA: TGTGCCAGCAGCTCTGCGTCAGTCGTCGGGAGATGGACTGAAGCTTTCTTT

D: .
length: 13
size: .
J: TRBJ1-1
V: TRBV5-4
CDR3: CASSFGPNTEAFF
DNA: TGTGCCAGCAGCTTCGGACCGAACACTGAAGCTTTCTTT

D: .
length: 16
size: .
J: TRBJ2-3
V: TRBV11-2
CDR3: CASIRWGVVGTDTQYF
DNA: TGTGCCAGCATTCGATGGGGCGTTGTAGGCACAGATACGCAGTATTTT

D: .
length: 14
size: many
J: TRBJ1-4
V: TRBV28
CDR3: CASSSVGTNEKLFF
DNA: TGTGCCAGCAGTTCGGTGGGCACTAATGAAAAACTGTTTTTT

D: .
length: 12
size: .
J: TRBJ1-1
V: TRBV12-3/TRBV12-4
CDR3: CASSSWWDEAFF
DNA: TGTGCCAGCAGTTCTTGGTGGGATGAAGCTTTCTTT

D: .
length: 15
size: .
J: TRBJ2-3
V: TRBV6-5
CDR3: CASRRAGGDTDTQYF
DNA: TGTGCCAGCAGACGAGCGGGCGGAGACACAGATACGCAGTATTTT

D: TRBD1
length: 13
size: few
J: TRBJ1-2
V: TRBV12-3/TRBV12-4
CDR3: CASSGQGARGYTF
DNA: TGTGCCAGCAGCGGTCAGGGGGCGCGGGGCTACACCTTC

D: TRBD1
length: 15
size: .
J: TRBJ1-4
V: TRBV15
CDR3: CATFNTGETNEKLFF
DNA: TGTGCCACCTTTAATACAGGGGAAACTAATGAAAAACTGTTTTTT

D: TRBD1
length: 14
size: .
J: TRBJ1-2
V: TRBV5-1
CDR3: CASSAGTGGNGYTF
DNA: TGCGCCAGCAGCGCCGGGACAGGAGGGAACGGCTACACCTTC

D: .
length: 15
size: .
J: TRBJ1-4
V: TRBV2
CDR3: CASSAGGASYEKLFF
DNA: TGTGCCAGCAGTGCAGGTGGGGCGTCCTATGAAAAACTGTTTTTT

D: .
length: 14
size: .
J: TRBJ1-2
V: TRBV18
CDR3: CASSPLVDGAGYTF
DNA: TGTGCCAGCTCACCACTCGTGGACGGGGCGGGCTACACCTTC

D: .
length: 14
size: .
J: TRBJ1-2
V: TRBV7-2
CDR3: CASSPHNANYGYTF
DNA: TGTGCCAGCAGCCCACACAATGCTAACTATGGCTACACCTTC

D: TRBD1
length: 15
size: .
J: TRBJ1-2
V: TRBV5-6
CDR3: CASSPTGVLDYGYTF
DNA: TGTGCCAGCAGCCCGACAGGGGTCCTAGACTATGGCTACACCTTC

D: TRBD1
length: 12
size: .
J: TRBJ1-1
V: TRBV7-9
CDR3: CASSTGDTEAFF
DNA: TGTGCCAGTTCGACAGGGGACACTGAAGCTTTCTTT

D: .
length: 14
size: .
J: TRBJ1-2
V: TRBV2
CDR3: CASTLTGNTYGYTF
DNA: TGTGCCAGCACCCTGACAGGAAACACCTATGGCTACACCTTC

D: .
length: 16
size: .
J: TRBJ1-1
V: TRBV5-1
CDR3: CASSQGARLPNTEAFF
DNA: TGCGCCAGCAGCCAAGGGGCCCGATTGCCGAACACTGAAGCTTTCTTT

D: TRBD1
length: 14
size: .
J: TRBJ1-1
V: TRBV28
CDR3: CASSLGQGDTEAFF
DNA: TGTGCCAGCAGTTTAGGGCAGGGGGACACTGAAGCTTTCTTT

D: .
length: 13
size: .
J: TRBJ2-2
V: TRBV9
CDR3: CASSVEITGELFF
DNA: TGTGCCAGCAGCGTAGAGATAACCGGGGAGCTGTTTTTT

D: TRBD2
length: 14
size: .
J: TRBJ2-3
V: TRBV7-9
CDR3: CASSLELAADTQYF
DNA: TGTGCCAGCAGCTTAGAACTAGCGGCAGATACGCAGTATTTT

D: TRBD2
length: 15
size: .
J: TRBJ2-1
V: TRBV5-1
CDR3: CASSAGTSGSRVQFF
DNA: TGCGCCAGCAGCGCTGGGACTAGCGGGAGTCGGGTGCAGTTCTTC

D: .
length: 14
size: .
J: TRBJ2-7
V: TRBV5-1
CDR3: CASSSTTGNYEQYF
DNA: TGCGCCAGCAGCTCGACTACAGGGAACTACGAGCAGTACTTC

D: .
length: 12
size: few
J: TRBJ1-2
V: TRBV2
CDR3: CASRDRDYGYTF
DNA: TGTGCCAGCAGGGACCGAGACTATGGCTACACCTTC

D: .
length: 17
size: once
J: TRBJ2-2
V: TRBV5-1
CDR3: CASSRGGSYPNTGELFF
DNA: TGCGCCAGCAGCAGAGGGGGGTCCTACCCTAACACCGGGGAGCTGTTTTTT

D: TRBD1
length: 15
size: few
J: TRBJ1-6
V: TRBV5-5
CDR3: CASSWTRDRDSPLHF
DNA: TGTGCCAGCAGCTGGACCAGGGACAGGGATTCACCCCTCCACTTT